Listed below are T cell receptor beta chains from one sample, sequenced in a study of patients and donors after allogeneic stem cell transplantation. TCRdb reprocessed the RT-PCR reads with MiXCR, giving one entry per CDR3 protein. The sample lists 920,000 or so distinct CDR3 sequences; about 20% were seen once. Sequencing was carried out using blood, either unsorted or a sorted T cell fraction (not recorded which). The receptors here all came from a human donor who was either an allogeneic HSCT recipient or a stem cell or donor lymphocyte infusion donor (not recorded which). It is not recorded whose cells these are; they may come from a transplant donor. Each CDR3 is given with its conserved first and last residue. Fields, in order: clone size, J gene, CDR3 length, V gene, D gene, CDR3 DNA, CDR3 protein. D genes are given only for firm matches. Clone size, where shown, is once, few, many, or a class for clones that have expanded.

NA TRBJ2-2 17 TRBV12-3/TRBV12-4 TRBD1 TGTGCCAGCAGTTTTGGTCGTCGGGCAGGGGGAACCGGGGAGCTGTTTTTT CASSFGRRAGGTGELFF
NA TRBJ1-1 15 TRBV27 TRBD1 TGTGCCAGCAGTTTAATGCCGGGACAGTACACTGAAGCTTTCTTT CASSLMPGQYTEAFF
NA TRBJ2-3 16 TRBV6-1 TRBD1 TGTGCCAGCAGGGACTCCGGGACAGGGGAAGGGGATACGCAGTATTTT CASRDSGTGEGDTQYF
NA TRBJ2-1 19 TRBV3-1 TRBD2 TGTGCCAGCAGCCAAGATCAGAACCTCCTAGCGGGACCTTACAATGAGCAGTTCTTC CASSQDQNLLAGPYNEQFF
few TRBJ1-1 12 TRBV3-1 NA TGTGCCAGCCGAAACCGGAACGCTGAAGCTTTCTTT CASRNRNAEAFF
NA TRBJ1-2 14 TRBV14 NA TGTGCCAGCAGCCACAACTTTGAAGGGATTTTGGAGACCTTC CASSHNFEGILETF
many TRBJ2-4 14 TRBV29-1 TRBD2 TGCAGCGTTGCCGGGGAGGGTGCCAAAAACATTCAGTACTTC CSVAGEGAKNIQYF
few TRBJ2-7 13 TRBV10-3 NA TGTGCCATCAGTGAGTCGAGCGAACTGGGGCAGTACTTC CAISESSELGQYF
NA TRBJ2-1 15 TRBV7-9 TRBD2 TGTGCCAGCAGCTTAGGACTAGCGGCCGTCGGTGAGCAGTTCTTC CASSLGLAAVGEQFF
many TRBJ1-4 15 TRBV5-1 TRBD1 TGCGCCAGCAGCTTCCGCAGGGGGACTAATGAAAAACTGTTTTTT CASSFRRGTNEKLFF
NA TRBJ2-2 14 TRBV5-1 NA TGCGCCAGCAGCCCGATTTTTGGGACCGGGGAGCTGTTTTTT CASSPIFGTGELFF
NA TRBJ1-2 15 TRBV5-6 TRBD1 TGTGCCAGCAGCTCCCGGACAGGACGGGGCGGTGGCTACACCTTC CASSSRTGRGGGYTF
NA TRBJ1-2 13 TRBV12-3/TRBV12-4 TRBD1 TGTGCCAGCAGAGACCGGGACAGATATGGCTACACCTTC CASRDRDRYGYTF
few TRBJ2-1 14 TRBV20-1 TRBD2 TGCAGTGCGGGGGAGGGGCTCAGGCCGGATGAGCAGTTCTTC CSAGEGLRPDEQFF
NA TRBJ2-2 17 TRBV3-1 TRBD1 TGTGCCAGCAGCAGCAGCGCACAGGGGATGAGCACCGGGGAGCTGTTTTTT CASSSSAQGMSTGELFF
NA TRBJ2-1 13 TRBV19 NA TGTGCCAGTAGTATAGGGGCAGGGGATGAGCAGTTCTTC CASSIGAGDEQFF
NA TRBJ2-3 15 TRBV7-3 NA TGTGCCAGCAGCTTAATGGGCCGCAGCACAGATACGCAGTATTTT CASSLMGRSTDTQYF
few TRBJ1-1 15 TRBV7-8 NA TGTGCCAGCAGCTTAAGCCAGCAACCGAACACTGAAGCTTTCTTT CASSLSQQPNTEAFF
NA TRBJ1-6 13 TRBV5-1 NA TGCGCCAGCTGGGGGGGATACGTGGGACCCCTCCACTTT CASWGGYVGPLHF
NA TRBJ2-1 14 TRBV7-9 NA TGTGCCAGCACCCCTTATGAGCACTACAATGAGCAGTTCTTC CASTPYEHYNEQFF
NA TRBJ1-2 15 TRBV18 NA TGTGCCAGCTCACCAGGGGGACATATTAACTATGGCTACACCTTC CASSPGGHINYGYTF
NA TRBJ1-6 16 TRBV27 NA TGTGCTAGCAGTTTATTTCCCAGGGTTGGGAATTCACCCCTCCACTTT CASSLFPRVGNSPLHF
few TRBJ2-3 16 TRBV15 TRBD1 TGTGCCACCAGCAGCCCTGACAGGGTTAGCACAGATACGCAGTATTTT CATSSPDRVSTDTQYF
few TRBJ1-6 13 TRBV7-9 NA TGTGCCAGCAGCTTTCCAGGGAATTCACCCCTCCACTTT CASSFPGNSPLHF